What follows are 5 T cell receptor beta chains derived from one specimen sequenced in a study of blood T cell repertoires in COVID-19. The repertoire was sequenced with immunoSEQ multiplex PCR; TCRdb's copy has only in-frame clones and lacks some. The profile covers a few hundred thousand clones, with 80% to 90% appearing a single time and 3.5% to 4% taken by the ten largest. Specimen: PBMCs or T cells enriched from blood (not recorded which). These TCRs come from a woman in her thirties or forties with acute COVID-19.

This clone was recorded a few times. The V gene is TRBV19, the J gene TRBJ1-2; D may be TRBD1 (6 bases). V was shortened by 5 bases and J by 5 bases, with 9 bases between the two germline ends. Germline CDR1 is LNHDA and CDR2 is SQIVND (reference sequence). CDR3 length: 12 residues. Here the CDR3 reads CASSLGQYGYTF. CDR3 sequence (DNA): TGTGCCAGTAGTCTCGGACAGTATGGCTACACCTTC. Full variable domain (remainder filled in from reference TRBV19 and TRBJ1-2): DGGITQSPKYLFRKEGQNVTLSCEQNLNHDAMYWYRQDPGQGLRLIYYSQIVNDFQKGDIAEGYSVSREKKESFPLTVTSAQKNPTAFYLCASSLGQYGYTFGSGTRLTVV.

This rearrangement joins TRBV4-1 to TRBJ2-1, with 10 bases matching TRBD2. Germline V gene sequence: CDR1 MGHRA, CDR2 YSYEKL. V shed 4 bases and J 3 bases; nucleotides not matched to a gene: 9. The CDR3 is made up of 17 amino acids. The CDR3 DNA follows: TGCGCCAGCAGCCCACTCGGGGCTAGCGGGAGCTACAATGAGCAGTTCTTC. Translation: CASSPLGASGSYNEQFF.

The V gene is TRBV6-6, the J gene TRBJ2-7, with 8 bases lining up with TRBD1. V lost 7 bases, J lost 0 bases, and 8 bases stayed unmatched. This CDR3 has 15 residues. Looked up from germline, CDR1 is MNHNY and CDR2 is SVGAGI (reference sequence). The DNA for the CDR3 is TGTGCCAGCACCGCGGGACAGGTAAACTCCTACGAGCAGTACTTC. This sequence encodes CASTAGQVNSYEQYF.

This chain joins TRBV12-5 and TRBJ1-1; no clear D gene. The germline V gene has CDR1 LGHNT and CDR2 FRNRAP. V shed 1 base and J shed 4 bases, with 10 bases lying between them. This CDR3 region has 14 residues. In DNA, the CDR3 is TGTGCTAGTGGTTTGGGTGGCGGCGGCACTGAAGCTTTCTTT. Residues: CASGLGGGGTEAFF.

The chain carries TRBV6-1 and TRBJ2-1, with TRBD1 identical over 7 bases. V shed 3 bases and J 0 bases; nucleotides not matched to a gene: 8. CDR1 and CDR2 from the germline V gene are MNHNS and SASEGT. CDR3 length: 17 amino acids. The DNA for the CDR3 is TGTGCCAGCAGTGACGGACAGGACGAGAGCTCCTACAATGAGCAGTTCTTC. Its protein is CASSDGQDESSYNEQFF.